These 20 T cell receptor beta chains were sequenced from one sample in a study of vaccination and CD4 T cells after COVID-19. Which antigens these TCRs recognize remains unknown. Treatment: approximately 9-day PBMC culture with coronavirus spike peptide pools or control peptides (ViraFEST assay). With the Oncomine TCR Beta short-read assay, DNA from cultured CD4+ T cells was sequenced. TCRdb ran MiXCR on the PCR reads and lists one entry per CDR3 protein. The sample consists of just under 20,000 distinct CDR3 sequences, roughly half of them appearing once. Specimen: CD4+ T cells from blood, cultured in vitro, collected before SARS-CoV-2 vaccination. These receptors came from a human donor who had recovered from COVID-19.

The table lists this clonotype with a few counts. This chain joins TRBV20-1 and TRBJ2-7; D remains unclear. This CDR3 has 12 amino acids. Per the germline V gene, CDR1 is DFQATT and CDR2 is SNEGSKA (reference sequence). V was cut by 3 bases and J by 2 bases, with 8 bases left in between. CDR3 bases: TGCAGTGCTAGGCACCCCCCCTACGAGCAGTACTTC. This codes for CSARHPPYEQYF.

The chain carries TRBV20-1 and TRBJ2-7; 7 positions match TRBD1. J gave up 3 bases and V 0 bases, and 11 bases lay outside the gene matches. The CDR3 has 16 amino acids. Germline V gene data show CDR1 as DFQATT and CDR2 as SNEGSKA (reference sequence). CDR3 coding DNA: TGCAGTGCTAGAGATCGTCGGGCAGGGGGAAACTACGAGCAGTACTTC. Amino acids: CSARDRRAGGNYEQYF.

This clonotype was seen more than once but under ten times. This chain uses TRBV19 with TRBJ1-2; D is unclear. The CDR3 has 14 residues. The V end was cut by 3 bases, the J end by 6 bases, with 14 bases between. Germline-derived CDR1 and CDR2 are LNHDA and SQIVND (reference sequence). CDR3 in DNA: TGTGCCAGTAGTATTTTCGGCGCGTCTGATGGCTACACCTTC. This gives the protein CASSIFGASDGYTF.

A few counts support this clonotype. V and J are TRBV7-2 and TRBJ2-5, with 7 bases aligning to TRBD2. CDR1 and CDR2 (germline): SGHTA, FQGNSA. J was trimmed by 5 bases and V by 2 bases; bases with no gene match: 5. This CDR3 is 14 amino acids long. CDR3 residues: CASSLFGGRETQYF. In DNA, the CDR3 is TGTGCCAGCAGCTTATTCGGGGGGAGGGAGACCCAGTACTTC. Full variable domain (rest looked up from reference TRBV7-2 and TRBJ2-5): GAGVSQSPSNKVTEKGKDVELRCDPISGHTALYWYRQSLGQGLEFLIYFQGNSAPDKSGLPSDRFSAERTGGSVSTLTIQRTQQEDSAVYLCASSLFGGRETQYFGPGTRLLVL.

The chain uses TRBV7-2 and TRBJ1-2; 8 nucleotides align to TRBD1. Germline V CDR1 and CDR2: SGHTA, FQGNSA. Trimming cost V 1 base and J 8 bases; bases outside gene matches: 9. The CDR3 totals 15 residues. DNA of the CDR3: TGTGCCAGCAGCTTAGATGTGGGACAGGCAAGAGGCTACACCTTC. It translates to CASSLDVGQARGYTF.

This chain joins TRBV6-1 and TRBJ2-7; 11 bases align to TRBD1. J gave up 4 bases and V 7 bases, and 6 bases lay outside the gene matches. The length of the CDR3 is 14 residues. CDR1 MNHNS and CDR2 SASEGT come from the germline V gene. The CDR3 DNA reads as TGTGCCAGCACCTCGGACAGGGGGCCGTACGAGCAGTACTTC. Translated, it gives CASTSDRGPYEQYF.

The genes are TRBV27 and TRBJ1-6; D is ambiguous. Germline V gives CDR1 MNHEY, CDR2 SMNVEV (reference sequence). V was clipped by 0 bases and J by 8 bases, with 5 bases between them. The CDR3 runs to 13 residues. CDR3 coding DNA: TGTGCCAGCAGTTTATCTCTCGATTCACCCCTCCACTTT. It encodes CASSLSLDSPLHF.

J is TRBJ1-2 and V is TRBV19; TRBD1 aligns across 9 bases. CDR1 LNHDA and CDR2 SQIVND come from the germline V gene (reference sequence). V dropped 6 bases and J dropped 0; count of bases not matched to a gene: 8. There are 16 residues in the CDR3. The CDR3 sequence is CASRFRDRASNYGYTF. The DNA of the CDR3 is TGTGCCAGTAGGTTCCGGGACAGGGCGTCTAACTATGGCTACACCTTC.

The V call is TRBV20-1, the J call TRBJ1-2; possibly TRBD1 for D (6 bases). V was trimmed by 0 bases and J by 8 bases, leaving 22 bases between them. Germline loops: CDR1 DFQATT, CDR2 SNEGSKA (reference sequence). The CDR3 sequence is 16 residues long. The CDR3, as DNA: TGCAGTGCTAGAGAAAGGGGGAGGACCCGAGCGGAAGGCTACACCTTC. Its protein product is CSARERGRTRAEGYTF.

In this sample, this clonotype turned up a few times. CDR3 residues: CSAPTGAREKLFF. The CDR3 DNA follows: TGCAGTGCCCCTACAGGAGCAAGGGAAAAACTGTTTTTT. This sequence joins TRBV20-1 and TRBJ1-4, with a possible D match to TRBD1 (5 bases). The CDR3 is 13 amino acids. Trimming pared 6 bases from V and 8 bases from J, leaving 16 bases between. CDR1 is DFQATT, CDR2 SNEGSKA, per germline (reference sequence).

The chain has TRBV29-1 and TRBJ2-7; possibly TRBD1 for D (6 bases). Germline V lookup: CDR1 SQVTM, CDR2 ANQGSEA. V lost 6 bases and J lost 6, with 21 bases in between. The CDR3 runs 14 residues. CDR3: CSVAQGHTSGEQYF. The DNA for the CDR3 is TGCAGCGTCGCCCAGGGACATACGTCCGGCGAGCAGTACTTC.

Sample share makes this clonotype medium-sized. The chain uses TRBV27 and TRBJ1-2, with D tentatively TRBD1 (5 bases). This CDR3 has 13 amino acids. Germline V CDR1 and CDR2: MNHEY, SMNVEV (reference sequence). Trimming removed 4 bases from V and 5 bases from J, with 11 bases in between. The CDR3, as DNA: TGTGCCAGCAGTTCCAGGGCCAAATATGGCTACACCTTC. It yields the protein CASSSRAKYGYTF.

This clonotype was seen a few times. The genes are TRBV5-1 and TRBJ1-6, with no clear D. Germline CDR1 and CDR2: SGHRS and YFSETQ. The CDR3 sequence is 15 residues long. Trimming took 0 bases from V and 7 from J, leaving 11 bases between them. CDR3 DNA: TGCGCCAGCAGCTTGGATCTAGTATCCAATTCACCCCTCCACTTT. Translation gives CASSLDLVSNSPLHF.

The V gene is TRBV7-8, the J gene TRBJ2-7, with no clear D. Germline V CDR1 and CDR2: SGHVS, FQNEAQ. V was shortened by 1 base and J by 0 bases, with 10 bases between the two germline ends. The CDR3 runs 15 residues. CDR3 amino acids: CASSLVSSSSYEQYF. CDR3 in DNA: TGTGCCAGCAGCTTAGTAAGCAGTAGCTCCTACGAGCAGTACTTC. Complete variable domain (other parts from reference TRBV7-8 and TRBJ2-7): GAGVSQSPRYKVAKRGQDVALRCDPISGHVSLFWYQQALGQGPEFLTYFQNEAQLDKSGLPSDRFFAERPEGSVSTLKIQRTQQEDSAVYLCASSLVSSSSYEQYFGPGTRLTVT.

V gene TRBV6-5 combines with J gene TRBJ2-1; D tentatively reads TRBD1 or TRBD2 (6 bases each). This CDR3 is built from 15 residues. Germline CDR1 MNHEY, CDR2 SVGAGI. Trimming removed 0 bases from V and 6 bases from J, with 12 bases in between. Here the CDR3 reads CASSYSFGGGNEQFF. The CDR3 region has the DNA TGTGCCAGCAGTTACTCGTTTGGAGGGGGCAATGAGCAGTTCTTC.

This clonotype was counted between two and nine times. The chain combines TRBV6-1 with TRBJ2-7, with 7 bases matching TRBD2. The length of the CDR3 is 16 residues. V gave up 5 bases and J gave up 0 bases; unmatched junction bases: 10. Germline lookup yields CDR1 MNHNS and CDR2 SASEGT. The CDR3 region has the DNA TGTGCCAGCAGTCCGTTCCCTAGCGGTAGCTCCTACGAGCAGTACTTC. Protein product: CASSPFPSGSSYEQYF.

The V and J genes are TRBV4-2 and TRBJ2-5; the match to TRBD2 covers 11 bases. The CDR3 spans 17 residues. Germline trimming cut 5 bases from V and 5 bases from J; bases unmatched to any gene: 13. The germline V gene has CDR1 LGHNA and CDR2 YNFKEQ. In DNA form, the CDR3 reads TGTGCCAGCAGCAGCTTGGTAGCGGGGGGGTCCTCTGAGACCCAGTACTTC. This encodes CASSSLVAGGSSETQYF.

The chain joins TRBV28 to TRBJ2-5; TRBD1 agrees at 7 bases. The CDR3 sequence is 14 residues long. Looked up from germline, CDR1 is MDHEN and CDR2 is SYDVKM. The V gene end was trimmed by 4 bases and the J gene end by 4 bases; junction bases not matched to a gene: 6. CDR3 DNA: TGTGCCAGCAGTTCGCTTACAGGGGCAGAGACCCAGTACTTC. This translates into CASSSLTGAETQYF. The complete variable domain, with remaining parts taken from reference TRBV28 and TRBJ2-5, reads DVKVTQSSRYLVKRTGEKVFLECVQDMDHENMFWYRQDPGLGLRLIYFSYDVKMKEKGDIPEGYSVSREKKERFSLILESASTNQTSMYLCASSSLTGAETQYFGPGTRLLVL.

The chain recombines TRBV18 with TRBJ1-2, with unresolved D. V was pared by 3 bases and J by 4 bases, with 12 bases between. The CDR3 totals 14 residues. The germline V gene encodes CDR1 KGHSH and CDR2 LQKENI. The CDR3 coding sequence is TGTGCCAGCTCACCTATTGATCAGGTCTATGGCTACACCTTC. This encodes CASSPIDQVYGYTF.

This clonotype was detected a few times. This chain connects TRBV19 to TRBJ2-6; possibly TRBD1 for D (6 bases). This CDR3 has 15 residues. V lost 5 bases, J lost 2 bases, and 10 bases lay in between. From germline, CDR1 is LNHDA and CDR2 SQIVND (reference sequence). The CDR3 region is CASSARQAGANVLTF. The CDR3 nucleotides read TGTGCCAGTAGTGCTAGACAGGCTGGGGCCAACGTCCTGACTTTC.